This T cell receptor (beta chain) was retrieved from a study of T cells in Graves' hyperthyroidism and ophthalmopathy. About the research overall: At initial diagnosis, before any treatment had begun, peripheral blood was obtained. Study-level findings and limits: Onset of ophthalmopathy came a median approximately 6.8 months after the model predicted it. Most expanded thyroid clonotypes above 0.001 recurred in blood.

There were TCR beta CDR3 regions amplified from RNA transcripts. Primed by the HTBI set, a first-round RT-PCR was run on the TCR CDR3. From the multiplex PCR reads, TCRdb called clonotypes with MiXCR, one entry per CDR3 protein. The sample contains 400,000 to 550,000 distinct CDR3 sequences, roughly a quarter of which appear only once. This clonotype was seen a few times. Its antigen is unknown. Germline CDR1 GTSNPN, CDR2 SVGIG (reference sequence). The CDR3 is 11 residues long. V was trimmed by 3 bases and J by 5 bases, leaving 7 bases between them. V and J are TRBV30 and TRBJ1-1; no reliable D call. Sequenced input: blood. The receptor was derived from a young woman with Graves' ophthalmopathy. CDR3 in DNA: TGTGCCTGGAGGGGGTGGACTGAAGCTTTCTTT. Translating gives CAWRGWTEAFF.